Included here is one T cell receptor beta chain sequence, with context. Using immunoSEQ multiplex PCR, the repertoire was profiled, and TCRdb retains in-frame clones only, with some absent. The table has tens of thousands of clones, under 90% seen once. CDR1 is KGHDR and CDR2 is SFDVKD in the germline V gene. The V end lost 3 bases, the J end lost 6 bases, and 8 bases lay between the germline ends. This CDR3 region has 13 residues. This entry belongs to a study of blood T cell repertoires in COVID-19. Sequences were obtained from peripheral blood. The sequence was collected from a woman of 80 years or more with COVID-19, enrolled during active disease. The chain combines TRBV24-1 with TRBJ2-1; D not resolved. CDR3 protein: CATSDPPGNEQFF. In DNA form, the CDR3 reads TGTGCCACCAGTGATCCCCCGGGCAATGAGCAGTTCTTC.